This T cell receptor beta chain was identified during a study of regulatory T cells in long-lasting Graves disease. The overall study: Over 5 years of antithyroid drugs with positive TSH receptor antibodies was taken to mean persistent Graves' disease.

Arm-PCR of CDR3 regions with iRepertoire HTBI primers generated TCR beta libraries. One entry per CDR3 protein, called by TCRdb with MiXCR from the multiplex PCR reads. The table shows 450,000 or so distinct CDR3 sequences, with under 25% occurring only once. This clonotype was counted ten times or more. Germline trimming cut 1 base from V and 1 base from J; bases unmatched to any gene: 4. The CDR3 is made up of 18 amino acids. CDR1 and CDR2 (germline): MDHEN, SYDVKM. Regarding time point: persistent/refractory GD, antithyroid drugs over 5 years with positive TRAb. Scientists built the TCR library using RNA that was extracted from PBMCs.

The TCR comes from a female donor with Graves disease. The input for sequencing was peripheral blood mononuclear cells (PBMCs), taken when the disease was refractory, from a patient treated with antithyroid drugs. The V and J genes are TRBV28 and TRBJ2-2; 12 bases map to TRBD2. CDR3 DNA: TGTGCCAGCAGTTTATCCAGGACTAGCGGGATGAACACCGGGGAGCTGTTTTTT. Amino acids: CASSLSRTSGMNTGELFF. Variable domain in full (rest from reference TRBV28 and TRBJ2-2): DVKVTQSSRYLVKRTGEKVFLECVQDMDHENMFWYRQDPGLGLRLIYFSYDVKMKEKGDIPEGYSVSREKKERFSLILESASTNQTSMYLCASSLSRTSGMNTGELFFGEGSRLTVL.